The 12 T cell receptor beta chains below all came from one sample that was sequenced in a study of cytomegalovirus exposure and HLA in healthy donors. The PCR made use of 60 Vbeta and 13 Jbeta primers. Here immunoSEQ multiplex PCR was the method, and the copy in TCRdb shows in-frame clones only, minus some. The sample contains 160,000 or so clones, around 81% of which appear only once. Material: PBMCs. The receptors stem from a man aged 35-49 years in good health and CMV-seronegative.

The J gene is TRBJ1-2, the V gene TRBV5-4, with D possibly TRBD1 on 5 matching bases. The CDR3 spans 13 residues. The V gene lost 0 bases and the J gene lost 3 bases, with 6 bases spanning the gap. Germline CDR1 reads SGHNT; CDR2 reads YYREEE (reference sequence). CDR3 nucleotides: TGTGCCAGCAGCTTGGTACAGGACTATGGCTACACCTTC. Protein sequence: CASSLVQDYGYTF.

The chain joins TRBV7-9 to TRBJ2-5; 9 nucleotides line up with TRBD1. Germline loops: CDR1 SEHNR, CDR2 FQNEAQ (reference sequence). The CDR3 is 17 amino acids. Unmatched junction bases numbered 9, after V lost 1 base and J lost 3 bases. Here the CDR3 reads CASSLGGTGRGKETQYF. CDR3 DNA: TGTGCCAGCAGCTTAGGGGGGACAGGGAGAGGAAAAGAGACCCAGTACTTC.

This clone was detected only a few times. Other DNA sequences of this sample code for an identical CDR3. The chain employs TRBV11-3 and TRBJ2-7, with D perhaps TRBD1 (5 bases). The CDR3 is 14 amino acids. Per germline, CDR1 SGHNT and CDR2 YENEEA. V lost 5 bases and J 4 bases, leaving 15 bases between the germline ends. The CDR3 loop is CASSQLGASYEQYF. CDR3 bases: TGTGCCAGCAGCCAATTAGGGGCCTCTTACGAGCAGTACTTC.

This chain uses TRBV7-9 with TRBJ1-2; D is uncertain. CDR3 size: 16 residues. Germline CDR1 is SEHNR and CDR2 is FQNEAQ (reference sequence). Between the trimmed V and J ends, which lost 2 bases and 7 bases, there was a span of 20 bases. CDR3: CASSLTVNRPMVGYTF. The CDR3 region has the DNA TGTGCCAGCAGCTTAACAGTAAACAGACCTATGGTTGGCTACACCTTC.

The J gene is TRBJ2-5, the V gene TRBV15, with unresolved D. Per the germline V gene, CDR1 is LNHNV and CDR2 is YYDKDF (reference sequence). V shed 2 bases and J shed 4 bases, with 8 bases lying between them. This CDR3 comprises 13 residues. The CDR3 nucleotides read TGTGCCACCAGCAGATCAACGGGAGAGACCCAGTACTTC. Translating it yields CATSRSTGETQYF.

The chain's CDR3 is CASSHLVLGYQNIQYF. The CDR3 DNA is TGTGCCAGCAGCCACCTGGTACTAGGCTACCAGAACATTCAGTACTTC. The V and J genes are TRBV7-9 and TRBJ2-4; TRBD2 is a possible D gene (5 bases). Trimming stripped 5 bases from V and 7 bases from J, with 21 bases between. The CDR3 is 16 residues long. Germline V gene sequence: CDR1 SEHNR, CDR2 FQNEAQ (reference sequence). Combining the CDR3 with reference TRBV7-9 and TRBJ2-4 gives the whole variable domain DTGVSQNPRHKITKRGQNVTFRCDPISEHNRLYWYRQTLGQGPEFLTYFQNEAQLEKSRLLSDRFSAERPKGSFSTLEIQRTEQGDSAMYLCASSHLVLGYQNIQYFGAGTRLSVL.

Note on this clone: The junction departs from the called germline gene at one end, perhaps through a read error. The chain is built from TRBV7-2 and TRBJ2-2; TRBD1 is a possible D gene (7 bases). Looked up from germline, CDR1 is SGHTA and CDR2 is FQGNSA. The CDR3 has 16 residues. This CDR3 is CASRFFGGTAPGELFF. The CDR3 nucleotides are TGTGCCAGCCGCTTCTTTGGCGGGACAGCCCCCGGGGAGCTGTTTTTT.

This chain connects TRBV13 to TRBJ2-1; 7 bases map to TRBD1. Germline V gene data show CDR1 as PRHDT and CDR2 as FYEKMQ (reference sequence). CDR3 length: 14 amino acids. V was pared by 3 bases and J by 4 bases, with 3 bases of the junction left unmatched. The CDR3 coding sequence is TGTGCCAGCAGCTTGGGGGACAGATACAATGAGCAGTTCTTC. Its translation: CASSLGDRYNEQFF. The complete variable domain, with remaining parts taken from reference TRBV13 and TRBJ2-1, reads AAGVIQSPRHLIKEKRETATLKCYPIPRHDTVYWYQQGPGQDPQFLISFYEKMQSDKGSIPDRFSAQQFSDYHSELNMSSLELGDSALYFCASSLGDRYNEQFFGPGTRLTVL.

In DNA form, the CDR3 reads TGTGCCTGGAGTGTACCCAGGGCTGATGGCTACACCTTC. It yields the protein CAWSVPRADGYTF. The V and J genes are TRBV30 and TRBJ1-2; D might be TRBD1 (5 bases). In germline, CDR1 is GTSNPN, CDR2 SVGIG (reference sequence). Trimming took 0 bases from V and 6 from J, leaving 11 bases between them. This CDR3 has 13 amino acids.

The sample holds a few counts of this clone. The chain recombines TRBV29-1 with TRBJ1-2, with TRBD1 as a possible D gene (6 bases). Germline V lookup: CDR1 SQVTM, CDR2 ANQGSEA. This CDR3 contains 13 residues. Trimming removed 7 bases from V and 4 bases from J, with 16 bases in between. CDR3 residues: CSAGRGGFYGYTF. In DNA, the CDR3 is TGCAGCGCTGGGAGGGGGGGGTTCTATGGCTACACCTTC.

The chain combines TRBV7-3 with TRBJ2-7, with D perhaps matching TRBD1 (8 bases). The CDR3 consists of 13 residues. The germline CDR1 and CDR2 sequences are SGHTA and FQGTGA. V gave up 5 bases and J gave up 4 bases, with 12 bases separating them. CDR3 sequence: CASSSGTGYEQYF. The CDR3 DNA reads TGTGCCAGCAGCAGCGGGACAGGTTACGAGCAGTACTTC.

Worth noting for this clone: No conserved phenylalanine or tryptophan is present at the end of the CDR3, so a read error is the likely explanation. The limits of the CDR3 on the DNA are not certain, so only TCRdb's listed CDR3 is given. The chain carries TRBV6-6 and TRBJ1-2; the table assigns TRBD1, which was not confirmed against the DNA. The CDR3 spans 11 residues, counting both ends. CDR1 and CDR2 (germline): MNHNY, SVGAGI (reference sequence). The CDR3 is CASSLPPQSAI.